Included here is one T cell receptor (beta chain) sequence, with context. This sample is part of a study of T cell changes during pregnancy in multiple sclerosis. Germline V lookup: CDR1 LNHDA, CDR2 SQIVND (reference sequence). This CDR3 spans 14 amino acids. Trimming shortened V by 4 bases and J by 9 bases, and 16 bases separated the two germline ends. Profiled with immunoSEQ multiplex PCR; TCRdb holds only in-frame clones, not every one. The profile shows some 54,000 clones, approximately 93% of them singletons. The starting material was peripheral blood, obtained after pregnancy. This receptor was identified in a female donor with multiple sclerosis, enrolled in a pregnancy study. The chain uses TRBV19 and TRBJ2-4; D might be TRBD1 (6 bases). CDR3 bases: TGTGCCAGTAGTACCCGCAGGGGAAGGAGCATTCAGTACTTC. This encodes CASSTRRGRSIQYF.